This TCR beta chain was captured in a study of tumor-infiltrating lymphocytes in localized non-small cell lung cancer. Study in general: Resected tumor was paired with non-adjacent uninvolved lung from the same patient.

The protocol was immunoSEQ multiplex PCR, while the TCRdb copy is restricted to in-frame clones and leaves out a portion. Among about 14,000 clones listed, 75% to 85% were seen once. CDR3 length equals 16 residues. The V gene lost 3 bases and the J gene lost 0 bases, with 12 bases spanning the gap. Germline V gene sequence: CDR1 LNHNV, CDR2 YYDKDF (reference sequence). Regarding the study as a whole: Recurrence-free survival showed no association with tumor T-cell fraction. TCRbeta sequencing showed higher T cell infiltration in tumors than uninvolved lung. Only some patients had TCR sequencing, depending on available tissue.

As for this clone: Its antigen is not known.

The chain is built from TRBV15 and TRBJ2-1; maybe TRBD2 (6 bases). The sequence derives from a human donor with non-small cell lung cancer. The specimen sequenced was lung tumor tissue. CDR3 DNA sequence: TGTGCCACCAGCAGTCAACTCGGGGGCTCCTACAATGAGCAGTTCTTC. Its protein is CATSSQLGGSYNEQFF.